Shown below are 9 T cell receptor beta chains from a single sample sequenced in a study of shared clonotypes between healthy human individuals (TCRdb year 2020). Receptor libraries were prepared by the immunoSEQ multiplex PCR assay. Drawn from immuneACCESS, this table holds only the in-frame rearrangements with V and J called that TCRdb kept. Clones are partly lost; checked studies trace under half to an unresolved V gene and leave the rest unexplained. A total of 2,500,000 or so clones appear in this sample, approximately 93% of them only once. 0.36% of the sample is in the top ten clones. The sample comprised naive CD4+ T cells from PBMCs. Explained via the paper, the cell subset or site label denotes: CD45RA+ positively selected. The source is a man between 18 and 35 years old in good health. Some clones in this sample may be carry-over from other donors' samples.

CDR3 sequence (DNA): TGTGCCAGAAGCTTGGGCAACCCGTGGAAGCGGGGGTACGAGCAGTACTTC. It is translated as CARSLGNPWKRGYEQYF. V usage is TRBV5-3 and J usage is TRBJ2-7, with 8 nucleotides matching TRBD2. TRBV5-3 is classed as an ORF, of uncertain function. V shed 0 bases and J 4 bases; nucleotides not matched to a gene: 12. The CDR3 is 17 residues long.

This clone was detected only once. V and J are TRBV7-9 and TRBJ2-2; TRBD2 matches at 14 bases. V shed 11 bases, J shed 0 bases, and the junction held 11 bases outside the gene matches. The CDR3 covers 18 residues. The germline gives CDR1 SEHNR, CDR2 FQNEAQ (reference sequence). CDR3 protein: CAPGGLAGEGSNTGELFF. The CDR3 nucleotides read TGTGCCCCTGGGGGACTAGCGGGAGAAGGTTCGAACACCGGGGAGCTGTTTTTT.

This chain connects TRBV4-1 to TRBJ2-1, with TRBD1 as a possible D gene (6 bases). CDR1 is MGHRA, CDR2 YSYEKL, per germline. Trimming removed 2 bases from V and 0 bases from J, with 17 bases in between. This CDR3 has 18 amino acids. The CDR3 coding sequence is TGCGCCAGCAGCCAACGGCGGCCCGACAGGAGCTCCTACAATGAGCAGTTCTTC. Protein product: CASSQRRPDRSSYNEQFF.

V gene TRBV2 combines with J gene TRBJ1-2; maybe TRBD1 (5 bases). Trimming took 4 bases from V and 5 from J, leaving 11 bases between them. Looked up from germline, CDR1 is SNHLY and CDR2 is FYNNEI. CDR3 length: 13 residues. CDR3: CASSGQTGYGYTF. As DNA, the CDR3 is TGTGCCAGCAGTGGACAGACTGGGTATGGCTACACCTTC.

The genes are TRBV7-2 and TRBJ2-1; 14 nucleotides line up with TRBD2. This CDR3 has 16 amino acids. Germline-derived CDR1 and CDR2 are SGHTA and FQGNSA. After removal of 5 bases from V and 5 bases from J, the junction contained 5 bases not matched to a gene. The CDR3 DNA is TGTGCCAGCAGCCCTCGACTAGCGGGAGGGAACAATGAGCAGTTCTTC. Its protein is CASSPRLAGGNNEQFF. Looking up the rest from reference TRBV7-2 and TRBJ2-1 gives the full variable domain: GAGVSQSPSNKVTEKGKDVELRCDPISGHTALYWYRQSLGQGLEFLIYFQGNSAPDKSGLPSDRFSAERTGGSVSTLTIQRTQQEDSAVYLCASSPRLAGGNNEQFFGPGTRLTVL.

The V call is TRBV7-2, the J call TRBJ2-1, with 9 nucleotides matching TRBD2. This CDR3 contains 17 residues. Germline CDR1 reads SGHTA; CDR2 reads FQGNSA. With 5 bases clipped from V and 9 bases from J, the junction kept 17 bases outside the gene matches. CDR3 residues: CASSLHLAGPPIAEQFF. In DNA, the CDR3 is TGTGCCAGCAGCCTCCATCTAGCGGGACCCCCGATCGCTGAGCAGTTCTTC.

J is TRBJ2-6 and V is TRBV27; D is ambiguous. The CDR3 sequence is 14 residues long. Germline V gene lookup returns CDR1 MNHEY and CDR2 SMNVEV (reference sequence). Trimming stripped 7 bases from V and 3 bases from J, with 10 bases between. The CDR3 nucleotides are TGTGCCAGCATTTTCCCAGGTGGGGCCAACGTCCTGACTTTC. This encodes CASIFPGGANVLTF.

The chain employs TRBV14 and TRBJ2-6; D is unclear. The CDR3 contains 13 residues. Between the trimmed V and J ends, which lost 8 bases and 1 base, there was a span of 6 bases. Per germline, CDR1 SGHDN and CDR2 FVKESK. CDR3 protein: CASLPSGANVLTF. The CDR3 DNA reads TGTGCCAGCCTTCCGTCTGGGGCCAACGTCCTGACTTTC. Filled out from reference TRBV14 and TRBJ2-6, the complete variable domain reads EAGVTQFPSHSVIEKGQTVTLRCDPISGHDNLYWYRRVMGKEIKFLLHFVKESKQDESGMPNNRFLAERTGGTYSTLKVQPAELEDSGVYFCASLPSGANVLTFGAGSRLTVL.

The chain is built from TRBV27 and TRBJ2-3, with D hard to call. The CDR3 extends over 16 amino acids. Trimming stripped 4 bases from V and 6 bases from J, with 20 bases between. The germline CDR1 and CDR2 sequences are MNHEY and SMNVEV (reference sequence). CDR3 nucleotide sequence: TGTGCCAGCAGTTACCGACCCCGATCTCGTACGGATACGCAGTATTTT. It codes for CASSYRPRSRTDTQYF.